These 11 T cell receptor beta chains share one sample of origin, sequenced in a study of T cell changes during pregnancy in multiple sclerosis. TCRdb's copy holds only in-frame clones and misses some; the assay was immunoSEQ multiplex PCR. The table includes roughly 49,000 clones, over 85% detected once. This specimen was CD8+ T cells from peripheral blood mononuclear cells, taken after pregnancy. These TCRs come from a female donor with multiple sclerosis, enrolled in a pregnancy study.

The genes are TRBV9 and TRBJ1-2; 8 positions agree with TRBD1. The CDR3 length is 14 residues. V dropped 3 bases and J dropped 3; count of bases not matched to a gene: 4. Germline loops: CDR1 SGDLS, CDR2 YYNGEE. CDR3 in DNA: TGTGCCAGCAGCGGACAGGGGTTCTACTATGGCTACACCTTC. This encodes CASSGQGFYYGYTF.

V and J are TRBV7-9 and TRBJ1-4; TRBD1 aligns across 7 bases. This CDR3 region has 15 residues. Trimming at V came to 5 bases and at J to 5 bases, leaving 8 bases not matched to a gene. Germline CDR1 reads SEHNR; CDR2 reads FQNEAQ (reference sequence). The CDR3 region has the DNA TGTGCCAGCAGCCCCCGGGACAGAGAAAATGAAAAACTGTTTTTT. Translating it yields CASSPRDRENEKLFF.

J is TRBJ2-5 and V is TRBV6-5, with TRBD2 as a possible D gene (6 bases). V was clipped by 6 bases and J by 1 base, with 15 bases between them. The CDR3 runs 15 residues. Per germline, CDR1 MNHEY and CDR2 SVGAGI. The CDR3 protein is CASSPSGGLQETQYF. For the CDR3, the DNA is TGTGCCAGCAGCCCCTCCGGGGGACTCCAAGAGACCCAGTACTTC.

This clone has just one count. The chain joins TRBV7-7 to TRBJ1-6, with D unclear. CDR3 length: 13 residues. The ends were cut back, 1 base at V and 7 bases at J, with 5 bases in the middle. Germline V gene lookup returns CDR1 SSHAT and CDR2 FNYEAQ (reference sequence). The CDR3 here is CASSLGQNSPLHF. The DNA for the CDR3 is TGTGCCAGCAGCTTAGGGCAGAATTCACCCCTCCACTTT.

The chain recombines TRBV7-2 with TRBJ2-1; 10 bases align to TRBD2. The CDR3 is made up of 15 amino acids. Germline V gene data show CDR1 as SGHTA and CDR2 as FQGNSA. J gave up 2 bases and V 7 bases, and 5 bases lay outside the gene matches. The CDR3 protein is CASISGGAPYNEQFF. The CDR3 DNA reads as TGTGCCAGCATAAGCGGGGGGGCCCCCTACAATGAGCAGTTCTTC.

The chain employs TRBV28 and TRBJ1-2; TRBD1 matches at 9 bases. V was pared by 6 bases and J by 4 bases, with 9 bases of the junction left unmatched. The CDR3 has 15 residues. Germline V CDR1 and CDR2: MDHEN, SYDVKM. The CDR3, as DNA: TGTGCCAGCAGACCTTCCGGGACAGGGATCTATGGCTACACCTTC. Translating it yields CASRPSGTGIYGYTF.

The chain links TRBV16 to TRBJ2-1; maybe TRBD1 (6 bases). V dropped 2 bases and J dropped 10 bases, with 12 bases sitting between them. Germline loops: CDR1 KGHSY, CDR2 FQNENV. The CDR3 has 13 amino acids. The CDR3 DNA follows: TGTGCCAGCAGCCAAACAGGGCATCAGGAGCAGTTCTTC. Its protein product is CASSQTGHQEQFF.

This rearrangement joins TRBV27 to TRBJ1-1, with 9 bases that match TRBD1. V dropped 2 bases and J dropped 2; count of bases not matched to a gene: 3. This CDR3 comprises 15 residues. Per germline, CDR1 MNHEY and CDR2 SMNVEV (reference sequence). The CDR3 bases are TGTGCCAGCAGTTTAGGGACAGGGATAAACACTGAAGCTTTCTTT. Translation: CASSLGTGINTEAFF.

The rearrangement uses TRBV27 and TRBJ2-3; TRBD1 matches at 7 bases. The germline gives CDR1 MNHEY, CDR2 SMNVEV (reference sequence). There are 14 residues in the CDR3. V shed 4 bases, J shed 2 bases, and the junction held 3 bases outside the gene matches. The CDR3 bases are TGTGCCAGCAGTTCGGACAGGCCCACAGATACGCAGTATTTT. Translating it yields CASSSDRPTDTQYF.

The chain carries TRBV7-9 and TRBJ2-1, with D perhaps TRBD2 (5 bases). This CDR3 region has 11 residues. V was pared by 3 bases and J by 9 bases, with 6 bases between. In germline, CDR1 is SEHNR, CDR2 FQNEAQ (reference sequence). The DNA for the CDR3 is TGTGCCAGCAGCTTGGGGAGTGAGCAGTTCTTC. This translates into CASSLGSEQFF.

This clone is a singleton in its sample. V and J are TRBV11-3 and TRBJ2-1; 11 nucleotides line up with TRBD2. The germline CDR1 and CDR2 sequences are SGHNT and YENEEA. J was trimmed by 4 bases and V by 0 bases; bases with no gene match: 5. The CDR3 length is 17 residues. Here the CDR3 reads CASSLDASGRPYNEQFF. CDR3 nucleotide sequence: TGTGCCAGCAGCTTAGACGCTAGCGGGAGGCCGTACAATGAGCAGTTCTTC.